This T cell receptor (beta chain) was retrieved from a study of cytomegalovirus exposure and HLA in healthy donors. Broader study findings: TCR sequences were mostly rare, though some public TCRs occurred in many donors. According to reports, the classifier identified cytomegalovirus status with high specificity and sensitivity. The study designated about 160 TCR beta chains cytomegalovirus-associated.

Trimming stripped 6 bases from V and 2 bases from J, with 13 bases between. The CDR3 contains 15 residues. The germline CDR1 and CDR2 sequences are MNHEY and SVGAGI. Turning to this clone: Antigen: not known.

Produced via immunoSEQ multiplex PCR; TCRdb's table is partial and in-frame only. The data show roughly 150,000 clones, 85% seen once. The receptor was derived from a man in his thirties or forties in good health and CMV-seropositive. The source material was PBMCs. This chain uses TRBV6-5 with TRBJ1-4; D is possibly TRBD1 (6 bases). The CDR3 reads CASSTGQSTNEKLFF. Here the CDR3 DNA reads TGTGCCAGCAGCACAGGACAGTCGACTAATGAAAAACTGTTTTTT.